A selection of T cell receptor beta chains follows, all from one sample in a study of shared clonotypes between healthy human individuals. Generated by immunoSEQ multiplex PCR, the TCRdb table keeps only in-frame clones and is missing some. Of about 2.1 million clones listed, 80% to 95% are singletons. Sequenced input: naive CD8+ T cells from PBMCs. The source of these receptors is a man aged 18-30 years in good health. Some clones in this sample may be carry-over from other donors' samples. Each CDR3 is given with its conserved first and last residue. D genes are given only for firm matches. Size is stated for part of the rows, as once, few or many counts, or as a class when the clone is expanded.

>.|TRBV7-9|TRBJ2-1|.
CASSSTQGQFF
TGTGCCAGCAGCTCGACCCAGGGGCAGTTCTTC
>TRBD1|TRBV28|TRBJ1-5|.
CASSPGQVYGPQHF
TGTGCCAGCAGTCCCGGACAGGTTTACGGGCCCCAGCATTTT
>.|TRBV27|TRBJ2-1|.
CASSPEFF
TGTGCCAGCAGTCCAGAGTTCTTC
>.|TRBV7-6|TRBJ2-7|.
CASSLNSRAYEQYF
TGTGCCAGCAGCTTAAATTCCAGGGCCTACGAGCAGTACTTC
>TRBD1|TRBV5-6|TRBJ2-5|.
CASSGRDRGRNSDGETQYF
TGTGCCAGCAGCGGCAGGGACAGGGGGCGTAATTCGGACGGAGAGACCCAGTACTTC
>.|TRBV7-9|TRBJ1-3|.
CASSLGAGLRISGNTIYF
TGTGCCAGCAGCTTGGGGGCAGGGCTTCGCATCTCTGGAAACACCATATATTTT
>TRBD1|TRBV5-1|TRBJ2-2|.
CASSPWDRSNTGELFF
TGCGCCAGCAGCCCCTGGGACAGATCGAACACCGGGGAGCTGTTTTTT
>.|TRBV7-2|TRBJ2-1|.
CASSVGTDGSEQFF
TGTGCCAGCAGCGTCGGGACAGACGGGAGTGAGCAGTTCTTC
>TRBD1|TRBV28|TRBJ1-5|.
CASKGQGLNSNQPQHF
TGTGCCAGCAAGGGACAGGGGCTTAATAGCAATCAGCCCCAGCATTTT
>TRBD1|TRBV4-3|TRBJ2-7|.
CASSQDYESGGAQYF
TGCGCCAGCAGCCAAGATTACGAATCAGGGGGCGCGCAGTACTTC
>.|TRBV25-1|TRBJ2-1|.
CASSEWGRDYNEQFF
TGTGCCAGCAGTGAATGGGGCAGGGATTACAATGAGCAGTTCTTC
>.|TRBV28|TRBJ2-7|.
CASRGGWLPESYEQYF
TGTGCCAGCAGGGGGGGCTGGCTACCCGAATCCTACGAGCAGTACTTC
>.|TRBV25-1|TRBJ2-7|.
CAGSRAVSSYEQYF
TGTGCCGGCTCACGGGCTGTAAGCTCCTACGAGCAGTACTTC
>.|TRBV25-1|TRBJ2-3|.
CASSASGSTDTQYF
TGTGCCAGCAGTGCGAGCGGCAGCACAGATACGCAGTATTTT
>.|TRBV6-6|TRBJ2-7|.
CASSYTGAYEQYF
TGTGCCAGCAGTTACACAGGAGCCTACGAGCAGTACTTC
>.|TRBV27|TRBJ2-7|.
CASSLQGGISYEQYF
TGTGCCAGCAGTTTACAGGGGGGGATCTCCTACGAGCAGTACTTC
>TRBD1|TRBV29-1|TRBJ2-1|.
CSVGDRGKFF
TGCAGCGTTGGGGACAGGGGGAAGTTCTTC
>.|TRBV27|TRBJ2-2|.
CASSLGNDREGGLRTGELFF
TGTGCCAGCAGTTTGGGCAACGACAGGGAGGGCGGATTGAGGACCGGGGAGCTGTTTTTT
>TRBD1|TRBV4-1|TRBJ1-4|.
CASSQERSDRTNEKLFF
TGCGCCAGCAGCCAAGAAAGGTCGGACAGGACGAATGAAAAACTGTTTTTT
>.|TRBV15|TRBJ1-5|.
CATSRNRAGSNQPQHF
TGTGCCACCAGCAGAAATAGGGCGGGGTCTAATCAGCCCCAGCATTTT
>TRBD1|TRBV4-1|TRBJ2-1|once
CASSQGRTGDEQFF
TGCGCCAGCAGCCAAGGCCGGACAGGGGATGAGCAGTTCTTC
>.|TRBV7-9|TRBJ2-7|.
CASSLAGTSIRF
TGTGCCAGCAGCCTCGCCGGGACTTCAATTAGATTC